The sequence of this TCR beta chain was determined in a study of PD-L1 blockade in urothelial cancer. The germline V gene encodes CDR1 LGHNA and CDR2 YNFKEQ. V shed 0 bases and J 3 bases; nucleotides not matched to a gene: 5. The CDR3 loop spans 15 amino acids. Regarding time point: peripheral blood 6 weeks after treatment start. Measured with immunoSEQ multiplex PCR; TCRdb has only the in-frame clones, and not every one. The table shows 65,000 to 85,000 clones, with around 90% occurring only once. The chain links TRBV4-2 to TRBJ2-7, with 7 bases that match TRBD1. The TCR was taken from a woman of 80 years or more with urothelial cancer. The source material was PBMCs, sampled around atezolizumab (anti-PD-L1) treatment. CDR3 nucleotides: TGTGCCAGCAGCCAAGAGAGCAGGGGGAACTACGAGCAGTACTTC. This gives the protein CASSQESRGNYEQYF.